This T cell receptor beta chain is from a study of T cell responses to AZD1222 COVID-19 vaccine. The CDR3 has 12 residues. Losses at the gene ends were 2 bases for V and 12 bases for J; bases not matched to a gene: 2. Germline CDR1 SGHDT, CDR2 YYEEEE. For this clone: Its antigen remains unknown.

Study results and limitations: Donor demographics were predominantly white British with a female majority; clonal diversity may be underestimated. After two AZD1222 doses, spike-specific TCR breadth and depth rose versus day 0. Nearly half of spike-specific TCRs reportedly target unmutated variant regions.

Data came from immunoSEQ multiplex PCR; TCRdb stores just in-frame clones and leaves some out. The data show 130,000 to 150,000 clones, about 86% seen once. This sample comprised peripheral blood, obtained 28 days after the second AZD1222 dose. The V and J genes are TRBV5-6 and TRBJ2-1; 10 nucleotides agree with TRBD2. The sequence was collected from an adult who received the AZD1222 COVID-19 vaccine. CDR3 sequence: CASSFSGGPQFF. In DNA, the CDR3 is TGTGCCAGCAGCTTTAGCGGGGGGCCGCAGTTCTTC.